This passage covers 22 T cell receptor beta chains from one sample sequenced in a study of shared clonotypes between healthy human individuals. Clones were sequenced by immunoSEQ multiplex PCR, and TCRdb holds only the in-frame ones, with some missing. The data show just over 2,000,000 clones, 95% seen once. Sequenced sample: naive CD4+ T cells sorted from blood. Described subset: CD45RA+ positively selected. These TCRs come from a man aged 18 to 35 in good health.

Written as DNA, the CDR3 is TGTGCCAGCAGTGACGTGCAGGGGAGTAAGGGTGGCTACACCTTC. Encoded protein: CASSDVQGSKGGYTF. The chain carries TRBV2 and TRBJ1-2; D possibly corresponds to TRBD1 (6 bases). Looked up from germline, CDR1 is SNHLY and CDR2 is FYNNEI. The CDR3 spans 15 residues. Trimming took off 3 bases at V and 7 bases at J, with 18 bases between the two ends.

On this clone: Other DNA sequences from this sample encode an identical CDR3 as well. This chain uses TRBV2 with TRBJ2-7; D is possibly TRBD1 (5 bases). V gave up 5 bases and J gave up 5 bases, with 10 bases separating them. Per germline, CDR1 SNHLY and CDR2 FYNNEI. This CDR3 region has 12 residues. CDR3 DNA: TGTGCCAGCAGTTTGCAGGGCAACGAGCAGTACTTC. Its translation is CASSLQGNEQYF.

The CDR3 bases are TGTGCCAGCAGTTCGCTAAGTCTGGATGGCTACACCTTC. It is translated as CASSSLSLDGYTF. The chain is built from TRBV11-2 and TRBJ1-2; the D is unclear. The CDR3 has 13 residues. Deletions cut 6 bases from V and 6 bases from J, with 14 bases between. From germline, CDR1 is SGHAT and CDR2 FQNNGV. Looking up the rest from reference TRBV11-2 and TRBJ1-2 gives the full variable domain: EAGVAQSPRYKIIEKRQSVAFWCNPISGHATLYWYQQILGQGPKLLIQFQNNGVVDDSQLPKDRFSAERLKGVDSTLKIQPAKLEDSAVYLCASSSLSLDGYTFGSGTRLTVV.

This chain connects TRBV5-4 to TRBJ2-5; TRBD2 agrees at 10 bases. Germline loops: CDR1 SGHNT, CDR2 YYREEE (reference sequence). CDR3 length equals 14 residues. Trimming removed 5 bases from V and 2 bases from J; junction bases left unmatched: 3. In DNA, the CDR3 is TGTGCCAGCAGTTATAGCGGGGGGCAAGAGACCCAGTACTTC. This gives the protein CASSYSGGQETQYF.

The chain uses TRBV6-5 and TRBJ2-5; either TRBD1 or TRBD2 may fit D (6 bases each). The CDR3 is 14 amino acids. The ends were cut back, 6 bases at V and 5 bases at J, with 16 bases in the middle. Germline CDR1 is MNHEY and CDR2 is SVGAGI. CDR3 region: CASSRKGGRETQYF. CDR3 sequence (DNA): TGTGCCAGCAGCCGAAAGGGGGGAAGGGAGACCCAGTACTTC.

The chain joins TRBV25-1 to TRBJ1-2, with D uncertain. Germline CDR1 and CDR2: MGHDK and SYGVNS. This CDR3 has 15 amino acids. Trimming stripped 4 bases from V and 5 bases from J, with 17 bases between. For the CDR3, the DNA is TGTGCCAGCAGTGGCGGCAGCGTCCCTAGTTATGGCTACACCTTC. Its translation is CASSGGSVPSYGYTF.

This chain uses TRBV11-2 with TRBJ1-2; D might be TRBD1 (5 bases). The CDR3 extends over 14 amino acids. From germline, CDR1 is SGHAT and CDR2 FQNNGV. Deletions cut 8 bases from V and 1 base from J, with 14 bases between. The CDR3 DNA sequence: TGTGCCAGCCGGCGTCGGGGGGTTAACTATGGCTACACCTTC. Translation gives CASRRRGVNYGYTF.

This sequence joins TRBV11-2 and TRBJ2-3; 12 bases line up with TRBD2. The V gene's germline CDR1 is SGHAT and CDR2 FQNNGV. After removal of 1 base from V and 6 bases from J, the junction contained 8 bases not matched to a gene. The CDR3 runs 17 residues. The CDR3 bases are TGTGCCAGCAGCTTAGCGGGAGCTAGCGGGAGGGCCGATACGCAGTATTTT. This translates into CASSLAGASGRADTQYF.

As concerns this clone: Other DNA sequences in the sample encode the same CDR3. The rearrangement uses TRBV30 and TRBJ1-6; maybe TRBD1 (6 bases). The CDR3 covers 14 residues. The V gene's germline CDR1 is GTSNPN and CDR2 SVGIG (reference sequence). Trimming left V 3 bases short and J 7 bases short, with 13 bases between. The CDR3 sequence is CAWSGQGYNSPLHF. DNA for the CDR3: TGTGCCTGGAGCGGGCAGGGGTACAATTCACCCCTCCACTTT.

About this clone itself: The sample holds other DNA sequences that translate to the same CDR3. This rearrangement joins TRBV5-1 to TRBJ1-6, with no clear D. With 0 bases removed from V and 0 bases from J, the gap between germline ends came to 7 bases. Germline V CDR1 and CDR2: SGHRS, YFSETQ. The CDR3 has 16 residues. CDR3 bases: TGCGCCAGCAGCTTGGGGGGAAGCTCCTATAATTCACCCCTCCACTTT. Amino acid sequence: CASSLGGSSYNSPLHF.

This CDR3 is CASSPGTGNIQYF. The CDR3 nucleotides read TGTGCCAGCAGTCCCGGGACAGGGAACATTCAGTACTTC. The chain is built from TRBV6-1 and TRBJ2-4, with 9 bases that match TRBD1. The ends lost 5 bases at V and 7 bases at J; junction bases unmatched: 3. The CDR3 sequence is 13 residues long. Germline V gene lookup returns CDR1 MNHNS and CDR2 SASEGT.

On this clone itself: This sample includes further DNA sequences coding for the same CDR3. The J gene is TRBJ2-3, the V gene TRBV18; unclear D gene. There are 14 residues in the CDR3. Germline CDR1 reads KGHSH; CDR2 reads LQKENI. Trimming left V 3 bases short and J 1 base short, with 8 bases between. The CDR3 DNA sequence: TGTGCCAGCTCACCGTTGGCCGGCACAGATACGCAGTATTTT. It encodes CASSPLAGTDTQYF. Full variable domain (missing parts from reference TRBV18 and TRBJ2-3): NAGVMQNPRHLVRRRGQEARLRCSPMKGHSHVYWYRQLPEEGLKFMVYLQKENIIDESGMPKERFSAEFPKEGPSILRIQQVVRGDSAAYFCASSPLAGTDTQYFGPGTRLTVL.

The chain uses TRBV10-1 and TRBJ1-3, with D perhaps TRBD1 (6 bases). CDR3 length: 15 residues. V lost 0 bases and J lost 1, with 7 bases in between. In germline, CDR1 is WNHNN, CDR2 SYGVQD (reference sequence). DNA for the CDR3: TGCGCCAGCAGTGAGTCGAGGGGGTCTGGAAACACCATATATTTT. Its translation: CASSESRGSGNTIYF.

This chain links TRBV30 with TRBJ1-5; 8 positions agree with TRBD1. Germline values: CDR1 GTSNPN, CDR2 SVGIG (reference sequence). The CDR3 runs to 17 residues. The V segment lost 3 bases and the J segment 2 bases; nucleotides outside the gene matches: 12. The CDR3 bases are TGTGCCTGGAGCCGGGACAGGCAACCCGGGGGCAATCAGCCCCAGCATTTT. It encodes CAWSRDRQPGGNQPQHF.

As regards this clone: A much bigger clone sits one base away, suggesting this may be a read error. This specimen includes other DNA sequences encoding the same CDR3. This CDR3 is CSVERDRVSNQPQHF. The CDR3, as DNA: TGCAGCGTTGAAAGGGACAGGGTGAGCAATCAGCCCCAGCATTTT. The J gene is TRBJ1-5, the V gene TRBV29-1, with TRBD1 identical over 9 bases. The germline gives CDR1 SQVTM, CDR2 ANQGSEA. This CDR3 is built from 15 residues. V lost 2 bases and J lost 1; bases outside the gene matches: 3. Filled out from reference TRBV29-1 and TRBJ1-5, the complete variable domain reads SAVISQKPSRDICQRGTSLTIQCQVDSQVTMMFWYRQQPGQSLTLIATANQGSEATYESGFVIDKFPISRPNLTFSTLTVSNMSPEDSSIYLCSVERDRVSNQPQHFGDGTRLSIL.

The rearrangement links TRBV18 to TRBJ1-3, with no clear D. Trimming removed 1 base from V and 0 bases from J, with 10 bases in between. This CDR3 region has 16 residues. From germline, CDR1 is KGHSH and CDR2 LQKENI. CDR3 sequence: CASSPLLPISGNTIYF. The CDR3 region has the DNA TGTGCCAGCTCACCACTCCTCCCGATCTCTGGAAACACCATATATTTT.

CDR3: CASTQPGQGIYEQYF. The CDR3, as DNA: TGTGCCAGCACTCAGCCGGGACAGGGGATCTACGAGCAGTACTTC. The chain carries TRBV28 and TRBJ2-7; TRBD1 matches at 10 bases. Trimming cost V 7 bases and J 3 bases; bases outside gene matches: 9. Germline CDR1 is MDHEN and CDR2 is SYDVKM. CDR3 size: 15 residues. Looking up the rest from reference TRBV28 and TRBJ2-7 gives the full variable domain: DVKVTQSSRYLVKRTGEKVFLECVQDMDHENMFWYRQDPGLGLRLIYFSYDVKMKEKGDIPEGYSVSREKKERFSLILESASTNQTSMYLCASTQPGQGIYEQYFGPGTRLTVT.

CDR3 in amino acids: CASSPPLSGGDTQYF. The DNA of the CDR3 is TGTGCCAGCAGCCCCCCCCTCTCCGGTGGAGATACGCAGTATTTT. The chain carries TRBV5-4 and TRBJ2-3; D ambiguous. This CDR3 comprises 15 residues. Trimming took off 4 bases at V and 5 bases at J, with 17 bases between the two ends. Germline CDR1 SGHNT, CDR2 YYREEE (reference sequence). Together with reference TRBV5-4 and TRBJ2-3, the CDR3 gives the full variable domain: ETGVTQSPTHLIKTRGQQVTLRCSSQSGHNTVSWYQQALGQGPQFIFQYYREEENGRGNFPPRFSGLQFPNYSSELNVNALELDDSALYLCASSPPLSGGDTQYFGPGTRLTVL.

This clone was recorded once. The chain uses TRBV11-2 and TRBJ2-7, with TRBD2 matching 12 bases. Germline V lookup: CDR1 SGHAT, CDR2 FQNNGV. The CDR3 runs to 15 residues. After removal of 6 bases from V and 2 bases from J, the junction contained 5 bases not matched to a gene. The CDR3 nucleotides read TGTGCCAGCAGACGACTAGCGGGGGACCCCTACGAGCAGTACTTC. Residues: CASRRLAGDPYEQYF.

V gene TRBV15 combines with J gene TRBJ1-1, with 7 bases aligning to TRBD1. CDR1 and CDR2 from the germline V gene are LNHNV and YYDKDF (reference sequence). This CDR3 region has 12 residues. Trimming removed 11 bases from V and 5 bases from J; junction bases left unmatched: 8. The CDR3 DNA reads as TGTGCCGCTAAGACAGGGAGTACTGAAGCTTTCTTT. It codes for CAAKTGSTEAFF.

V is TRBV11-2 and J is TRBJ2-7, with TRBD2 identical over 7 bases. The CDR3 is 15 amino acids. The ends lost 6 bases at V and 3 bases at J; junction bases unmatched: 11. Germline CDR1 reads SGHAT; CDR2 reads FQNNGV. The CDR3, as DNA: TGTGCCAGCAGTTTGGCCCCGGGAGGAGGCTACGAGCAGTACTTC. Protein product: CASSLAPGGGYEQYF. The entire variable domain, with the rest obtained from reference TRBV11-2 and TRBJ2-7, is as follows: EAGVAQSPRYKIIEKRQSVAFWCNPISGHATLYWYQQILGQGPKLLIQFQNNGVVDDSQLPKDRFSAERLKGVDSTLKIQPAKLEDSAVYLCASSLAPGGGYEQYFGPGTRLTVT.

The J gene is TRBJ2-3, the V gene TRBV5-1; no reliable D call. This CDR3 is 14 amino acids long. V was cut by 2 bases and J by 2 bases, with 9 bases left in between. Germline V gene sequence: CDR1 SGHRS, CDR2 YFSETQ. CDR3 residues: CASSFTTTTDTQYF. DNA of the CDR3: TGCGCCAGCAGCTTTACTACCACCACAGATACGCAGTATTTT.